This passage covers 27 T cell receptor beta chains from one sample sequenced in a study of human T cells and chemical hapten exposure. Via MiXCR, TCRdb re-called the RACE reads, giving one row per CDR3 protein. This sample has around 80,000 distinct CDR3 sequences, with 8.6% found just once. Time point meaning: healthy volunteer bleed at 6 weeks. Researchers extracted total RNA from unfractionated whole blood. The sequenced sample consisted of whole blood. These receptors originate from a male donor in good health. Some clones in this sample may be carry-over from other donors' samples.

This clonotype has just a few counts. This chain uses TRBV27 with TRBJ2-2; the D is unclear. Germline lookup yields CDR1 MNHEY and CDR2 SMNVEV (reference sequence). The CDR3 is made up of 14 amino acids. V was trimmed by 6 bases and J by 6 bases, leaving 14 bases between them. CDR3 protein: CASRPGPVAGELFF. In DNA, the CDR3 is TGTGCCAGCAGACCTGGACCGGTTGCCGGGGAGCTGTTTTTT.

This sequence joins TRBV5-1 and TRBJ1-1; 7 bases are a match to TRBD1. Germline loops: CDR1 SGHRS, CDR2 YFSETQ. The CDR3 covers 16 residues. V was clipped by 5 bases and J by 1 base; unmatched bases: 11. The CDR3 sequence is CASSTGALAGNTEAFF. Here the CDR3 DNA reads TGCGCCAGCAGTACAGGGGCCCTCGCAGGGAACACTGAAGCTTTCTTT.

This clonotype has a handful of counts. This chain joins TRBV28 and TRBJ2-7; D gene ambiguous. This CDR3 has 13 residues. The germline V gene has CDR1 MDHEN and CDR2 SYDVKM. V was cut by 3 bases and J by 2 bases, with 8 bases left in between. The DNA for the CDR3 is TGTGCCAGCAGTTTCGGCAGAGCCTACGAGCAGTACTTC. As protein: CASSFGRAYEQYF. Full variable domain (rest looked up from reference TRBV28 and TRBJ2-7): DVKVTQSSRYLVKRTGEKVFLECVQDMDHENMFWYRQDPGLGLRLIYFSYDVKMKEKGDIPEGYSVSREKKERFSLILESASTNQTSMYLCASSFGRAYEQYFGPGTRLTVT.

A few counts support this clonotype. The chain carries TRBV29-1 and TRBJ2-1; 8 positions agree with TRBD2. J gave up 0 bases and V 7 bases, and 5 bases lay outside the gene matches. Per germline, CDR1 SQVTM and CDR2 ANQGSEA. The CDR3 extends over 14 amino acids. The CDR3 region is CSGSGEDSYNEQFF. The DNA for the CDR3 is TGCAGCGGTAGCGGGGAGGACTCCTACAATGAGCAGTTCTTC.

At least ten counts were recorded for this clonotype. The gene calls are TRBV12-3 or TRBV12-4 and TRBJ1-2, with D uncertain. V lost 3 bases and J lost 3, with 5 bases in between. The CDR3 runs 12 residues. CDR3 nucleotide sequence: TGTGCCAGCAGTTTTTTGGACTATGGCTACACCTTC. Encoded protein: CASSFLDYGYTF.

The V and J genes are TRBV19 and TRBJ1-2; D is undetermined. Germline CDR1 LNHDA, CDR2 SQIVND (reference sequence). The germline V and J ends were trimmed by 7 bases and 4 bases, with 13 bases remaining between them. This CDR3 region has 13 residues. DNA of the CDR3: TGTGCCAGTACTCGAGGAGGGAGCTATGGCTACACCTTC. Residues: CASTRGGSYGYTF.

This chain links TRBV19 with TRBJ1-2, with a possible D match to TRBD1 (6 bases). Germline V lookup: CDR1 LNHDA, CDR2 SQIVND (reference sequence). The V and J ends lost 1 base and 4 bases respectively, with 7 bases between them. The CDR3 length is 13 residues. CDR3 nucleotides: TGTGCCAGTAGTATAGGGACAGCCTATGGCTACACCTTC. It translates to CASSIGTAYGYTF.

The chain combines TRBV12-3 or TRBV12-4 with TRBJ1-1, with no clear D. CDR3 size: 13 residues. Between the trimmed V and J ends, which lost 0 bases and 7 bases, there was a span of 9 bases. The CDR3 here is CASSLAFPHEAFF. The CDR3 nucleotides read TGTGCCAGCAGTTTAGCATTCCCTCATGAAGCTTTCTTT.

V and J are TRBV4-3 and TRBJ1-1; TRBD1 might be the D (5 bases). The CDR3 has 16 residues. Trimming took off 0 bases at V and 5 bases at J, with 16 bases between the two ends. Per germline, CDR1 LGHNA and CDR2 YSLEER. The chain's CDR3 is CASSQDRMGGWTEAFF. Written as DNA, the CDR3 is TGCGCCAGCAGCCAAGATAGGATGGGGGGTTGGACTGAAGCTTTCTTT.

A few counts support this clonotype. This chain links TRBV12-3 or TRBV12-4 with TRBJ2-3, with 10 bases identical to TRBD2. The CDR3 spans 16 residues. Losses at the gene ends were 5 bases for V and 0 bases for J; bases not matched to a gene: 5. CDR3 region: CASSARTSGSTDTQYF. The CDR3 DNA reads TGTGCCAGCAGTGCCCGGACTAGCGGAAGCACAGATACGCAGTATTTT.

In this sample, this clonotype turned up many times. The genes are TRBV2 and TRBJ1-1; D not resolved. V gave up 1 base and J gave up 7 bases, with 4 bases separating them. This CDR3 region has 11 residues. Germline values: CDR1 SNHLY, CDR2 FYNNEI. The CDR3 region has the DNA TGTGCCAGCAGTGAAGTAATTGAAGCTTTCTTT. Translating gives CASSEVIEAFF.

The chain links TRBV29-1 to TRBJ2-3; 7 nucleotides agree with TRBD2. Germline CDR1 SQVTM, CDR2 ANQGSEA. V lost 4 bases and J lost 0; bases outside the gene matches: 1. This CDR3 is 13 amino acids long. The DNA for the CDR3 is TGCAGCGTTGGGCGGGGGAGCACAGATACGCAGTATTTT. Amino acid sequence: CSVGRGSTDTQYF.

The chain is built from TRBV5-5 and TRBJ1-5, with unresolved D. The CDR3 totals 15 residues. In germline, CDR1 is SGHKS, CDR2 YYEKEE (reference sequence). Trimming removed 2 bases at V and 0 bases at J, with 9 bases between. CDR3 residues: CASSLGQISNQPQHF. In DNA, the CDR3 is TGTGCCAGCAGCTTAGGCCAGATTAGCAATCAGCCCCAGCATTTT.

The CDR3 loop is CASSLGGLAGFRAKNIQYF. The CDR3 nucleotides read TGTGCCAGCAGCTTAGGGGGACTAGCGGGTTTCCGGGCCAAAAACATTCAGTACTTC. The chain carries TRBV7-9 and TRBJ2-4; 12 bases fit TRBD2. CDR1 and CDR2 from the germline V gene are SEHNR and FQNEAQ (reference sequence). The ends lost 1 base at V and 1 base at J; junction bases unmatched: 8. The CDR3 extends over 19 amino acids.

The table lists this clonotype with a few counts. The V gene is TRBV6-2 or TRBV6-3, the J gene TRBJ1-6, with D unresolved. Germline V CDR1 and CDR2: MNHEY, SVGEGT. V was cut by 6 bases and J by 4 bases, with 16 bases left in between. This CDR3 contains 16 residues. Here the CDR3 DNA reads TGTGCCAGCAGACTCCCGGACGCCGCTTATAATTCACCCCTCCACTTT. As protein: CASRLPDAAYNSPLHF.

The V call is TRBV12-3 or TRBV12-4, the J call TRBJ1-2; no clear D gene. The V end lost 3 bases, the J end lost 1 base, and 3 bases lay between the germline ends. The length of the CDR3 is 12 residues. CDR3 sequence reads: CASSFDNYGYTF. The CDR3 nucleotides read TGTGCCAGCAGTTTCGATAACTATGGCTACACCTTC.

This clonotype was recorded many times. This chain links TRBV10-3 with TRBJ2-7, with 10 bases matching TRBD2. The germline V gene has CDR1 ENHRY and CDR2 SYGVKD. This CDR3 spans 13 amino acids. V trimming: 8 bases; J trimming: 5 bases; junction bases outside the gene matches: 6. For the CDR3, the DNA is TGTGCCATCGCTAGCGGGGGAGGGGACGAGCAGTACTTC. This sequence encodes CAIASGGGDEQYF.

The gene calls are TRBV20-1 and TRBJ1-6; D is unclear. Germline assignment: CDR1 DFQATT and CDR2 SNEGSKA (reference sequence). The CDR3 is 15 amino acids. V lost 1 base and J 0 bases, leaving 7 bases between the germline ends. The CDR3 coding sequence is TGCAGTGCTAGAGCACAGAGCTCCTATAATTCACCCCTCCACTTT. Its translation: CSARAQSSYNSPLHF.

This clonotype was found a few times. This chain connects TRBV12-5 to TRBJ1-6; 8 bases are shared with TRBD1. Germline values: CDR1 LGHNT, CDR2 FRNRAP. V lost 5 bases to trimming and J lost 13 bases; unmatched junction nucleotides: 7. The CDR3 has 13 amino acids. CDR3 DNA: TGTGCTAGTGGTCAGACAGGGGAAACCCCCCTCCACTTT. Its protein is CASGQTGETPLHF. Looking up the rest from reference TRBV12-5 and TRBJ1-6 gives the full variable domain: DARVTQTPRHKVTEMGQEVTMRCQPILGHNTVFWYRQTMMQGLELLAYFRNRAPLDDSGMPKDRFSAEMPDATLATLKIQPSEPRDSAVYFCASGQTGETPLHFGNGTRLTVT.

The chain is built from TRBV12-3 or TRBV12-4 and TRBJ1-3; no clear D. This CDR3 region has 17 residues. V was clipped by 0 bases and J by 0 bases, with 12 bases between them. The CDR3 DNA reads as TGTGCCAGCAGTTTAGCTCATGACCGGAGCTCTGGAAACACCATATATTTT. Protein: CASSLAHDRSSGNTIYF.

J is TRBJ2-1 and V is TRBV30, with 7 nucleotides matching TRBD1. Germline V lookup: CDR1 GTSNPN, CDR2 SVGIG (reference sequence). CDR3 length equals 17 residues. Unmatched junction bases numbered 12, after V lost 3 bases and J lost 1 base. CDR3: CAWRGDQQGQSYNEQFF. The DNA for the CDR3 is TGTGCCTGGAGGGGGGATCAACAGGGGCAGTCCTACAATGAGCAGTTCTTC.

This chain joins TRBV20-1 and TRBJ2-7, with TRBD1 as a possible D gene (5 bases). Germline-derived CDR1 and CDR2 are DFQATT and SNEGSKA (reference sequence). Trimming removed 6 bases from V and 2 bases from J, with 17 bases in between. The CDR3 sequence is 14 residues long. The CDR3 here is CSAILDRYPYEQYF. The CDR3 region has the DNA TGCAGTGCCATCCTTGACAGATACCCCTACGAGCAGTACTTC.

This clonotype was detected many times. The rearrangement uses TRBV14 and TRBJ2-7; unclear D gene. The CDR3 covers 13 residues. From germline, CDR1 is SGHDN and CDR2 FVKESK. Between the trimmed V and J ends, which lost 0 bases and 5 bases, there was a span of 8 bases. Written as DNA, the CDR3 is TGTGCCAGCAGCCAAGACGACTGGGACGAGCAGTACTTC. Translation gives CASSQDDWDEQYF.

The CDR3 sequence is CASSSPGGVGYEQYF. For the CDR3, the DNA is TGTGCCAGCAGTTCGCCAGGGGGTGTCGGGTACGAGCAGTACTTC. The chain couples TRBV27 to TRBJ2-7; 7 positions agree with TRBD1. Germline V gives CDR1 MNHEY, CDR2 SMNVEV (reference sequence). V lost 4 bases and J lost 4; bases outside the gene matches: 10. The CDR3 consists of 15 residues.

The chain combines TRBV6-5 with TRBJ2-1; maybe TRBD2 (6 bases). With 7 bases removed from V and 9 bases from J, the gap between germline ends came to 13 bases. Germline values: CDR1 MNHEY, CDR2 SVGAGI. The CDR3 totals 12 residues. The CDR3 DNA reads as TGTGCCAGCACGGAGGGAGTCGGTGAGCAGTTCTTC. Translated: CASTEGVGEQFF.

V gene TRBV12-3 or TRBV12-4 combines with J gene TRBJ1-4; the match to TRBD1 covers 8 bases. V was pared by 5 bases and J by 1 base, with 6 bases of the junction left unmatched. CDR3 size: 16 residues. This chain's CDR3 is CASSLSGGITNEKLFF. The CDR3, as DNA: TGTGCCAGCAGTCTTTCAGGGGGCATAACTAATGAAAAACTGTTTTTT.

This clonotype has more than one count but fewer than ten. The CDR3 nucleotides read TGCAGTGCTAGCCGGACGGGCACCTACAATGAGCAGTTCTTC. This codes for CSASRTGTYNEQFF. The rearrangement links TRBV20-1 to TRBJ2-1; D unresolved. The germline CDR1 and CDR2 sequences are DFQATT and SNEGSKA (reference sequence). The CDR3 is 14 amino acids. With 3 bases removed from V and 2 bases from J, the gap between germline ends came to 11 bases.